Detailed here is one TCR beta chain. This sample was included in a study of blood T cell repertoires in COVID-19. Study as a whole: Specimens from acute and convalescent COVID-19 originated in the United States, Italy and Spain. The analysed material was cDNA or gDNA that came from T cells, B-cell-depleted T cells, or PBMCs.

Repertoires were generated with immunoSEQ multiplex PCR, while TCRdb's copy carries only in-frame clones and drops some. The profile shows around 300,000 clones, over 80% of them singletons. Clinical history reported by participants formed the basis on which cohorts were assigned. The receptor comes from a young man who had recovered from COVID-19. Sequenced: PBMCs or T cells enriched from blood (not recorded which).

The CDR3 protein is CASSSIQGLLSGANVLTF. The DNA for the CDR3 is TGTGCCAGCAGCTCCATACAGGGCCTACTCTCTGGGGCCAACGTCCTGACTTTC. The chain joins TRBV5-4 to TRBJ2-6, with D maybe TRBD1 (6 bases). This CDR3 spans 18 amino acids. The V gene's germline CDR1 is SGHNT and CDR2 YYREEE (reference sequence). V dropped 3 bases and J dropped 0 bases, with 16 bases sitting between them.